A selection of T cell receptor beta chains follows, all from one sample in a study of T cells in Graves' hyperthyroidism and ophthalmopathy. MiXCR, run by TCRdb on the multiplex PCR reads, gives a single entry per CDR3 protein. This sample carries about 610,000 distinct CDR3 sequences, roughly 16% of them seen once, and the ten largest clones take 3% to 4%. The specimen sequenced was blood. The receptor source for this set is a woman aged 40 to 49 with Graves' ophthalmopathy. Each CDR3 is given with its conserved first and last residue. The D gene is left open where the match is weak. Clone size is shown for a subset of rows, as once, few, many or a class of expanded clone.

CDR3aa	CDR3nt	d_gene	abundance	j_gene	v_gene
CSVELGTDTQYF	TGCAGCGTTGAACTGGGCACAGATACGCAGTATTTT	-	many	TRBJ2-3	TRBV29-1
CASSGGGANTGELFF	TGTGCCAGCAGTGGGGGAGGGGCGAACACCGGGGAGCTGTTTTTT	TRBD2	many	TRBJ2-2	TRBV6-1
CASSVGPGTTNYGYTF	TGTGCCAGCAGCGTAGGCCCGGGGACAACTAACTATGGCTACACCTTC	-	-	TRBJ1-2	TRBV9
CASSVGPSGPDSGYTF	TGTGCCAGCAGCGTAGGCCCCTCCGGGCCCGATTCTGGCTACACCTTC	-	few	TRBJ1-2	TRBV9
CSASGGRREQYF	TGCAGTGCTAGTGGCGGGAGGCGCGAGCAGTACTTC	TRBD2	many	TRBJ2-7	TRBV20-1
CASSSLAGSNEQFF	TGTGCCAGCTCATCGTTAGCGGGGTCAAATGAGCAGTTCTTC	TRBD2	many	TRBJ2-1	TRBV18
CASSYDSLETQYF	TGTGCCAGCAGTTACGACAGTTTAGAGACCCAGTACTTC	-	-	TRBJ2-5	TRBV6-5
CASSLDRAGGPGYTF	TGTGCCAGCAGTTTAGATAGGGCAGGGGGGCCTGGCTACACCTTC	TRBD1	-	TRBJ1-2	TRBV27
CASTLGASQETQYF	TGTGCCAGTACCCTGGGGGCGTCCCAAGAGACCCAGTACTTC	-	few	TRBJ2-5	TRBV12-3/TRBV12-4
CATSRDLGGRNTEAFF	TGTGCCACCAGCAGAGATCTGGGCGGGAGGAACACTGAAGCTTTCTTT	-	many	TRBJ1-1	TRBV15
CASSHHSSGSSGTDTQYF	TGTGCCAGCAGCCATCACAGTAGCGGGAGTAGTGGGACAGATACGCAGTATTTT	TRBD2	many	TRBJ2-3	TRBV7-3
CASSHLGEDGYTF	TGCGCCAGCAGCCACCTAGGGGAGGATGGCTACACCTTC	-	-	TRBJ1-2	TRBV4-1
CASRLAGGTGNTIYF	TGTGCCAGCAGGTTAGCTGGGGGCACTGGAAACACCATATATTTT	-	few	TRBJ1-3	TRBV12-3/TRBV12-4
CASSLVGVGGEFF	TGTGCCAGCAGCTTAGTCGGGGTCGGGGGTGAGTTCTTC	-	few	TRBJ2-1	TRBV7-2
CASSITGRNGYTF	TGTGCCAGTAGTATTACAGGACGCAATGGCTACACCTTC	-	few	TRBJ1-2	TRBV19
CASSLGASGTEAFF	TGCGCCAGCAGCTTGGGGGCGTCCGGCACTGAAGCTTTCTTT	-	-	TRBJ1-1	TRBV5-1
CASMRPGLAGDEQFF	TGTGCCAGCATGCGTCCGGGACTAGCGGGAGATGAGCAGTTCTTC	TRBD2	many	TRBJ2-1	TRBV7-9
CASSLGQTTDTQYF	TGTGCCAGCAGCTTGGGACAGACCACAGATACGCAGTATTTT	TRBD1	many	TRBJ2-3	TRBV5-1
CASAWTVEPQHF	TGTGCCAGCGCTTGGACAGTGGAGCCCCAGCATTTT	-	-	TRBJ1-5	TRBV12-3/TRBV12-4
CASSYSGTMDEQYF	TGTGCCAGCAGTTACTCCGGGACTATGGACGAGCAGTACTTC	TRBD2	-	TRBJ2-7	TRBV6-5
CASSSPGQGLSTDTQYF	TGTGCCAGCAGCTCCCCCGGACAGGGGTTGAGCACAGATACGCAGTATTTT	TRBD1	-	TRBJ2-3	TRBV12-3/TRBV12-4
CASSQEVGNTEAFF	TGTGCCAGCAGCCAAGAGGTGGGGAACACTGAAGCTTTCTTT	-	many	TRBJ1-1	TRBV14
CSAGTSGSYEQYF	TGCAGTGCTGGGACTAGCGGCTCCTACGAGCAGTACTTC	TRBD2	-	TRBJ2-7	TRBV20-1
CASSLAQAADTQYF	TGTGCCAGCAGCTTAGCGCAGGCGGCGGATACGCAGTATTTT	-	many	TRBJ2-3	TRBV7-9
CASNSDRAWYNEQFF	TGTGCCAGCAACTCTGACAGGGCCTGGTACAATGAGCAGTTCTTC	TRBD1	-	TRBJ2-1	TRBV7-9
CASSPVQGRTREQYF	TGTGCCAGCTCACCTGTCCAGGGAAGGACGCGCGAGCAGTACTTC	-	many	TRBJ2-7	TRBV18
CASSQRGQGEAFF	TGTGCCAGCAGCCAGAGAGGACAGGGTGAAGCTTTCTTT	TRBD1	many	TRBJ1-1	TRBV14
CSAGRIGSNTGELFF	TGCAGTGCTGGGAGGATAGGGTCCAACACCGGGGAGCTGTTTTTT	-	-	TRBJ2-2	TRBV20-1
CASSLLLAGTSYEQYF	TGTGCCAGCAGCTTACTGCTAGCGGGAACTTCCTACGAGCAGTACTTC	TRBD2	many	TRBJ2-7	TRBV7-8
CASSSRGVAVAKNIQYF	TGTGCCAGCAGTTCCCGTGGAGTAGCGGTAGCCAAAAACATTCAGTACTTC	-	few	TRBJ2-4	TRBV6-5